The clone carrying this T cell receptor beta chain was counted only a few times. The antigen is undetermined. The entry originates in a study of response to subunit inactivated influenza vaccine. Study conclusions and caveats: It was the authors' suggestion that each seasonal influenza vaccination recruits few new T cells.

CDR3 length: 13 amino acids. Germline V gene lookup returns CDR1 MDHEN and CDR2 SYDVKM. V lost 7 bases and J lost 4, with 11 bases in between. TCRdb passed the RT-PCR reads through MiXCR, listing each CDR3 protein once. The sample lists around 540,000 distinct CDR3 sequences; around 11% were seen once. The source is a man aged 45 to 65 who received an inactivated influenza vaccine. The chain has TRBV28 and TRBJ2-1; TRBD1 or TRBD2 may be the D gene (5 bases each). The sequencing here drew on PBMCs from blood, taken on the day of vaccination. The CDR3 region is CASTHGTYNEQFF. The CDR3 DNA sequence: TGTGCCAGCACGCACGGGACGTACAATGAGCAGTTCTTC.